The source of this T cell receptor (beta chain) is a study of PD-L1 blockade in urothelial cancer. Sequencing was performed with immunoSEQ multiplex PCR; in TCRdb, only in-frame clones are kept and a portion is missing. The table includes about 120,000 clones, around 90% detected once. J gave up 5 bases and V 8 bases, and 9 bases lay outside the gene matches. Germline V gene sequence: CDR1 SEHNR, CDR2 FQNEAQ (reference sequence). The CDR3 extends over 15 amino acids. The time point: peripheral blood 6 weeks after treatment start. This TCR came from a man in his fifties or sixties with urothelial cancer. The specimen comprised PBMCs, sampled around atezolizumab (anti-PD-L1) treatment. V and J are TRBV7-9 and TRBJ2-1; TRBD2 matches 10 bases. CDR3 DNA sequence: TGTGCCAGCCGGTTCGGACTAGCGGACAACAATGAGCAGTTCTTC. This sequence encodes CASRFGLADNNEQFF.